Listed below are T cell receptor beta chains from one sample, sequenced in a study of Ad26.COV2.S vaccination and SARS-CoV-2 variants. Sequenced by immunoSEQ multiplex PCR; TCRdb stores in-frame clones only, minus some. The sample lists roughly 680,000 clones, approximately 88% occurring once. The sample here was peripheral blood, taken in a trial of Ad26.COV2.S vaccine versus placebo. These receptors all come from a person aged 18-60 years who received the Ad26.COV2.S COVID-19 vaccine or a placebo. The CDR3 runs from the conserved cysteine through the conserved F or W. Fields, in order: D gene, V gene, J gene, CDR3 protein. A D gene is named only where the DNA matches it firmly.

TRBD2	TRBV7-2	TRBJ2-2	CASRLAGSNTGELFF
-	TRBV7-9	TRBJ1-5	CASSSQGEGNQPQHF
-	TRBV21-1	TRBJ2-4	CASSIYLIPIAKNIQYF
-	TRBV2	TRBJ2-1	CASFNEQFF
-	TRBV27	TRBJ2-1	CASSFGGTKFF
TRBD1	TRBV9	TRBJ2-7	CASSVTDRGGYEQYF
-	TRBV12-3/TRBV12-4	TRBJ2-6	CASSPGANVLTF
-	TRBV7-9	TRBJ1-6	CASSWGLVLHF
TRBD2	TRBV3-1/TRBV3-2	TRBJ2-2	CASSQDGLAGSTSTGELFF
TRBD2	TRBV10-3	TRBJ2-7	CAISEGSGLAGEYEQYF
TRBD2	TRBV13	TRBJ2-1	CASSLRGGASNEQFF
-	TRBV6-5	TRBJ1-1	CASSSDVSTEAFF
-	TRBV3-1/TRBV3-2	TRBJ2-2	CASSQGGGGGTGELFF
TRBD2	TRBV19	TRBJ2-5	CASRTSGGPGETQYF
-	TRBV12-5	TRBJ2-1	CASGLEIANEQFF
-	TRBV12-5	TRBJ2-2	CASAPAGAYTGELFF
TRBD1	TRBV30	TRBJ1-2	CAWSWGGGGGYTF
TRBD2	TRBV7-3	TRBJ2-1	CASSLSGGVYNEQFF
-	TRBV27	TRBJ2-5	CASSIQWDKTQYF
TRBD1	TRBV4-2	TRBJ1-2	CASSPRTGYYGYTF
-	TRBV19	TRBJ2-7	CASSIGWGGYEQYF
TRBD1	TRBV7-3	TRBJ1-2	CASSLTGTENGYTF
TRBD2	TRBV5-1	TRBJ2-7	CASRPGTSGRFTREQYF
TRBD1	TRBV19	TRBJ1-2	CASSLTGEVNYGYTF
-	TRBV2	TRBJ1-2	CASSLRANYGYTF
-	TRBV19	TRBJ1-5	CASSFPRGSSQPQHF
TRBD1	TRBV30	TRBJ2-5	CAWSRGLQETQYF
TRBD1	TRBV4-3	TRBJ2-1	CASSQQAGQGYNEQFF
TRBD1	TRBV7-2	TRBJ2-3	CASSARPGQGDTDTQYF
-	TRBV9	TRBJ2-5	CASSPHGETQYF
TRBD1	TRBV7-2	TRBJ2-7	CASSSQGAGEQYF
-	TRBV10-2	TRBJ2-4	CASSESRENIQYF